A single TCR beta chain is shown here with its context. This CDR3 contains 15 residues. With V trimmed by 7 bases and J by 4 bases, 11 bases remained unmatched. Germline CDR1 is LNHDA and CDR2 is SQIVND (reference sequence). Profiling relied on immunoSEQ multiplex PCR, and the TCRdb table lists in-frame clones only, not all of them. This table has fewer than 150,000 clones, around 90% appearing once. This specimen comes from a study of blood T cell repertoires in COVID-19. Study in general: PBMCs, B-cell-depleted T cells, or T cells were the source of the cDNA or gDNA that made up the material.

This chain connects TRBV19 to TRBJ1-1, with 8 nucleotides matching TRBD1. This clonotype was obtained from a human donor in a cohort sampled during active COVID-19. The sequencing sample was made of peripheral blood. CDR3 DNA sequence: TGTGCCAGTATGATAAGGACAGGGCTAATCACTGAAGCTTTCTTT. Residues: CASMIRTGLITEAFF. The full variable domain, its missing parts supplied by reference TRBV19 and TRBJ1-1, is DGGITQSPKYLFRKEGQNVTLSCEQNLNHDAMYWYRQDPGQGLRLIYYSQIVNDFQKGDIAEGYSVSREKKESFPLTVTSAQKNPTAFYLCASMIRTGLITEAFFGQGTRLTVV.